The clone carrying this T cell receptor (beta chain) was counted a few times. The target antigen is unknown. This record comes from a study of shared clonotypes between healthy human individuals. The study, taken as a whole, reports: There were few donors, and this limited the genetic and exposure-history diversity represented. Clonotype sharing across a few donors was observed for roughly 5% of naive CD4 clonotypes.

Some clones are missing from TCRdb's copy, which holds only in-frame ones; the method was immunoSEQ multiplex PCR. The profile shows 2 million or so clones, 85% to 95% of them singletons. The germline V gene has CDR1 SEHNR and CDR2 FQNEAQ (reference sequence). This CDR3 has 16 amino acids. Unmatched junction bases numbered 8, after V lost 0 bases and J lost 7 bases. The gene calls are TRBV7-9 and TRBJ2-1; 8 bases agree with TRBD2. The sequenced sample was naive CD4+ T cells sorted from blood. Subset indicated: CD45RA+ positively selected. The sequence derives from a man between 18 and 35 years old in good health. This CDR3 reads CASSLAHVIAGNEQFF. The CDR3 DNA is TGTGCCAGCAGCTTAGCGCATGTGATAGCGGGGAATGAGCAGTTCTTC. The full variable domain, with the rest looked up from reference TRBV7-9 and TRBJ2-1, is DTGVSQNPRHKITKRGQNVTFRCDPISEHNRLYWYRQTLGQGPEFLTYFQNEAQLEKSRLLSDRFSAERPKGSFSTLEIQRTEQGDSAMYLCASSLAHVIAGNEQFFGPGTRLTVL.